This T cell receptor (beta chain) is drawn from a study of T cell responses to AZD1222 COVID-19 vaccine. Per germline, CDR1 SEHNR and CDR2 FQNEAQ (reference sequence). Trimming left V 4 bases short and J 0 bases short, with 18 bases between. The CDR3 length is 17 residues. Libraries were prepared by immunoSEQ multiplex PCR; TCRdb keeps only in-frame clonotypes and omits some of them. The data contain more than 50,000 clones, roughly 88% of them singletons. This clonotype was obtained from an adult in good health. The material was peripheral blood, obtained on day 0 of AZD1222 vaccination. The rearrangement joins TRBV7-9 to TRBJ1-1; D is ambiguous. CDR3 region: CASSSPAVRLMNTEAFF. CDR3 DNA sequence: TGTGCCAGCAGCTCCCCAGCGGTGAGACTCATGAACACTGAAGCTTTCTTT.